A selection of T cell receptor beta chains follows, all from one sample in a study of blood T cell repertoires in COVID-19. Data came from immunoSEQ multiplex PCR; TCRdb stores just in-frame clones and leaves some out. The data show 60,000 to 70,000 clones, around 82% seen once. The source material was peripheral blood. These receptors were obtained from a man in his fifties with active COVID-19. Each CDR3 is given without its conserved first and last residue. Fields, in order: V gene, clone size, J gene, CDR3 protein. Rows give clone size only sometimes, using once, few, many, or a class for an expanded clone.

V gene: TRBV4-3; clone size: NA; J gene: TRBJ1-2; CDR3 protein: ASSQIPGGQDGYT
V gene: TRBV5-1; clone size: NA; J gene: TRBJ2-1; CDR3 protein: ASSPTGGGYNEQF
V gene: TRBV5-1; clone size: NA; J gene: TRBJ2-1; CDR3 protein: ASSLDPSSEQF
V gene: TRBV11-2; clone size: NA; J gene: TRBJ2-2; CDR3 protein: ASSLTPGGGNTGELF
V gene: TRBV5-6; clone size: NA; J gene: TRBJ2-5; CDR3 protein: ASSFAGTGGTQY
V gene: TRBV21-1; clone size: NA; J gene: TRBJ2-7; CDR3 protein: ASSNLYEQY
V gene: TRBV18; clone size: NA; J gene: TRBJ2-7; CDR3 protein: ASSLNREYGEQY
V gene: TRBV5-6; clone size: NA; J gene: TRBJ1-4; CDR3 protein: ASRPGGKGLGEKLF
V gene: TRBV19; clone size: NA; J gene: TRBJ2-1; CDR3 protein: ASSFPTSGRRNEQF
V gene: TRBV6-1; clone size: few; J gene: TRBJ1-4; CDR3 protein: ASSEPGRVGKLF
V gene: TRBV27; clone size: NA; J gene: TRBJ2-7; CDR3 protein: ASREYNSPYEQY